The clone carrying this T cell receptor beta chain has more than one count but fewer than ten. Antigen: not known. This sample was included in a study of T-cell reconstitution after alpha-beta-depleted transplantation in children. The CDR3 is made up of 14 amino acids. Germline V gives CDR1 SGHAT, CDR2 FQNNGV. Trimming took off 0 bases at V and 2 bases at J, with 8 bases between the two ends. Study-level results: Reports say that about two months after transplant, the alpha-beta T cells came out of several hundred graft clones that had expanded.

For TCRbeta, the library was prepared with unique molecular identifiers. TCRdb re-analysed the PCR reads in MiXCR, keeping a single row per CDR3 protein. Of some 50,000 distinct CDR3 sequences in the sample, 7.5% to 10% were seen once. The chain uses TRBV11-2 and TRBJ2-7; no reliable D call. The receptor's source is a male patient between 2 and 10 years old who had a stem cell transplant for chronic granulomatous disease, so the T cells may come from the graft donor. The specimen was PBMCs, mostly from graft donor cells, collected 60 days after TCRalphabeta/CD19-depleted stem cell transplant. CDR3 bases: TGTGCCAGCAGCTTAGACCTAGTTCCCTACGAGCAGTACTTC. Translating gives CASSLDLVPYEQYF.